This T cell receptor (beta chain) was sequenced during a study of blood T cells in healthy people across ages. For the study at large: Capturing about one barcoded beta molecule per two T cells was achieved by template switching. Study observations and caveats: Diversity of TCR beta per million T cells declined in a roughly linear way with age.

This clonotype was counted only a few times. Its target is not known. The authors drew 8 to 10 milliliters of peripheral blood from each donor. Each sample provided at least 5 micrograms of extracted total RNA. A J-beta primer mix and a sample-barcoded 5' primer were used in a second PCR of about 6 to 12 cycles. TCRdb recomputed calls from the 5' RACE reads with MiXCR, one row per CDR3 protein. The sample yields 700,000 to 850,000 distinct CDR3 sequences, under 40% seen once. Trimming removed 0 bases from V and 1 base from J; junction bases left unmatched: 2. CDR1 and CDR2 (germline): DFQATT, SNEGSKA (reference sequence). The CDR3 runs 15 residues.

The V call is TRBV20-1, the J call TRBJ1-5; 8 bases align to TRBD1. This sequence was found in a man aged 18 to 30 in good health. Specimen: blood. CDR3 DNA sequence: TGCAGTGCTAGAGATCGGGACAGGAGCAATCAGCCCCAGCATTTT. Amino acid sequence: CSARDRDRSNQPQHF.